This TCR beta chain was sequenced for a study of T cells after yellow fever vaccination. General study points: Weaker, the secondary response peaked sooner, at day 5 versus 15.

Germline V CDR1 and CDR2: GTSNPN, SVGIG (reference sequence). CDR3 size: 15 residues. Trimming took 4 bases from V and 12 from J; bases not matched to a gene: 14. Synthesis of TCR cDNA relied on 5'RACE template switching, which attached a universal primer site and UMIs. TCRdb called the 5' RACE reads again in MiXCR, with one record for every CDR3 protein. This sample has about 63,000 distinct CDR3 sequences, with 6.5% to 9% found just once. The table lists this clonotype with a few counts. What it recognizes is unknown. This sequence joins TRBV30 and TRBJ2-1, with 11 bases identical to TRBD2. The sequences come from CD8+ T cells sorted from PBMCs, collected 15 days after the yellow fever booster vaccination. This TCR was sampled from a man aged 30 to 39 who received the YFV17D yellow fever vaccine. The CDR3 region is CAWNPPGLAAAGQFF. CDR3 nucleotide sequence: TGTGCCTGGAACCCCCCGGGACTAGCGGCGGCCGGGCAGTTCTTC. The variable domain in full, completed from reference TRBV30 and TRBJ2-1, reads SQTIHQWPATLVQPVGSPLSLECTVEGTSNPNLYWYRQAAGRGLQLLFYSVGIGQISSEVPQNLSASRPQDRQFILSSKKLLLSDSGFYLCAWNPPGLAAAGQFFGPGTRLTVL.